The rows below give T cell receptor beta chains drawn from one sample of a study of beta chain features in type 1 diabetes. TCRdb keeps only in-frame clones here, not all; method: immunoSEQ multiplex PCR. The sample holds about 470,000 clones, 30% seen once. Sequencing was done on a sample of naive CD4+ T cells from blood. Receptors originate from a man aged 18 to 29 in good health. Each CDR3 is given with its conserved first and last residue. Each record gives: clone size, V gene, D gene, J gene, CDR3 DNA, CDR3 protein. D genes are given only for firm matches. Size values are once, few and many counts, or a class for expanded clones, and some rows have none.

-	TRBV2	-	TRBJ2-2	TGTGCCAGCAAGTGGGATCCCTCCAACACCGGGGAGCTGTTTTTT	CASKWDPSNTGELFF
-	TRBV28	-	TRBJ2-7	TGTGCCAGCAGTTTATTCGAGGGAGTAGGCTACGAGCAGTACTTC	CASSLFEGVGYEQYF
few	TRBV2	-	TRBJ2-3	TGTGCCAGCAGGCCCCGGGCGCCAGATACGCAGTATTTT	CASRPRAPDTQYF
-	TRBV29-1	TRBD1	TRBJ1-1	TGCAGCGCTGAGGGACAGACGGATTTTTGGAACACTGAAGCTTTCTTT	CSAEGQTDFWNTEAFF
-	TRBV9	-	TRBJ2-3	TGTGCCAGCAGCGGGGTCGCCACAGATACGCAGTATTTT	CASSGVATDTQYF
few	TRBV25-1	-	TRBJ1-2	TGTGCCAGCAGTGAAGGGGGGAGCTATGGCTACACCTTC	CASSEGGSYGYTF
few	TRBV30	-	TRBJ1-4	TGTGCCTGGAAAGTTAACAGACATAATGAAAAACTGTTTTTT	CAWKVNRHNEKLFF
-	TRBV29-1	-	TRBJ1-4	TGCAGCGTTGTTGTAAGGGTCGGTGAAAAACTGTTTTTT	CSVVVRVGEKLFF
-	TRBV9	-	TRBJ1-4	TGTGCCAGCAGCGTAGACGTTGGGGCAACTAATGAAAAACTGTTTTTT	CASSVDVGATNEKLFF
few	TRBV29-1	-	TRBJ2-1	TGCAGCGTGCTAGCTCCCACCTCCTACAATGAGCAGTTCTTC	CSVLAPTSYNEQFF
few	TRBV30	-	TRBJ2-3	TGTGCCTGGAGTGTACGAGCACGGGATACGCAGTATTTT	CAWSVRARDTQYF
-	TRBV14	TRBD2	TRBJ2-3	TGTGCCAGTAGACTAGCGGGCAACACAGATACGCAGTATTTT	CASRLAGNTDTQYF
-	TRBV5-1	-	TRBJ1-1	TGCGCCAGCAGCTTGGCCGGGAACACTGAAGCTTTCTTT	CASSLAGNTEAFF
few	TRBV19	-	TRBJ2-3	TGTGCCCCCGGAGGGGATACGCAGTATTTT	CAPGGDTQYF
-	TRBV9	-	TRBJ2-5	TGTGCCAGCAGCGTAGATGGCAGGGGAGGGCCCCTAGAACAAGAGACCCAGTACTTC	CASSVDGRGGPLEQETQYF
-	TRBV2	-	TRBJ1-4	TGTGCCAGCAGTGGGGGAAATCCTGAAAAACTGTTTTTT	CASSGGNPEKLFF
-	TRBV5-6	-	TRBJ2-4	TGTGCCAGCAGAGTGACTAGTTCTGCCATTCAGTACTTC	CASRVTSSAIQYF
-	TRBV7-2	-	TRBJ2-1	TGTGCCACCCAGGGGGAGCGGGGCCGGGGAAATGAGCAGTTCTTC	CATQGERGRGNEQFF
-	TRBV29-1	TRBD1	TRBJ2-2	TGCAGCGGGATGGACAGGCTGAACACCGGGGAGCTGTTTTTT	CSGMDRLNTGELFF
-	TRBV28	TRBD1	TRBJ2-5	TGTGCCAGCAGTGCAAGGGACAGGGGGGCAGAGACCCAGTACTTC	CASSARDRGAETQYF
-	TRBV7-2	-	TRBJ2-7	TGTGCCAGCAGCTTAGGTTTACTTGGAGCCGAGCAGTACTTC	CASSLGLLGAEQYF
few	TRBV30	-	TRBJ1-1	TGTGCCTGCCAGGGACGGCGGGAGACTGAAGCTTTCTTT	CACQGRRETEAFF
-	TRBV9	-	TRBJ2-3	TGTGCCAGCAGAGAAGGACCGTGGGAGGATACGCAGTATTTT	CASREGPWEDTQYF
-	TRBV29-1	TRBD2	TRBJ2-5	TGCAGCGGCCAGGGGACTAGCGGGAACCAAGAGACCCAGTACTTC	CSGQGTSGNQETQYF
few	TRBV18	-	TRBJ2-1	TGTGCCAGCTCACCACAGACAGGCTCCTACAATGAGCAGTTCTTC	CASSPQTGSYNEQFF
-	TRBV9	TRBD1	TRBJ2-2	TGTGCCAGCAGCGTACAGGGGGCGTCCGGGGAGCTGTTTTTT	CASSVQGASGELFF
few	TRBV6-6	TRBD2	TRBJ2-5	TGTGCCAGCAGAGCTAGCGGGAGTGGGGAGACCCAGTACTTC	CASRASGSGETQYF
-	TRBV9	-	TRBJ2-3	TGTGCCAGCGGAGAACTGAGAACTAGCACAGATACGCAGTATTTT	CASGELRTSTDTQYF
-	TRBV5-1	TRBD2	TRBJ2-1	TGCGCCAGCAGCCCCAGCGGGAGCTCCTACAATGAGCAGTTCTTC	CASSPSGSSYNEQFF
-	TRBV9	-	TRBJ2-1	TGTGCCAGCAGCACCCGGACACCCTACAATGAGCAGTTCTTC	CASSTRTPYNEQFF